Below, one TCR beta chain is given with its context. No cognate antigen has been identified for it. Base qualities are missing; no much larger clone stands one base away. The CDR3 regions of human TCRbeta chains were analyzed by immunosequencing. As for the original processing: TCRs in the repertoires were matched against a reference library of SARS-CoV-2-specific TCRs that had been generated with the MIRA antigen-specificity platform. Breadth was defined as the fraction of unique TCRs that were SARS-CoV-2-associated. Depth was defined as the fraction of total T cells that were SARS-CoV-2-associated. Using the MIRA data, each spike-specific TCR was assigned both to the spike region to which the TCR was reactive and to a CD4 or CD8 class. Log10-transformed breadth and depth values were compared by one-way ANOVA with Sidak's multiple comparisons tests. Not all clones reach the TCRdb copy of this immuneACCESS table, which keeps in-frame sequences only. Checked studies attribute under half of the gap to unresolved V genes and leave the rest unexplained. V, J and clone size are those of that table, while D and trimming were read from the DNA. The sample table contains around 260,000 clones; only one count was recorded for approximately 93% of them. The leading ten clones occupy around 0.5% of the sample.

The sample's time point label, in plain terms: baseline before first vaccination. Vaccinee samples came from UK trials COV001 and COV002, including a single-blind randomized controlled phase 2/3 trial of AZD1222 (ChAdOx1 nCoV-19) in healthy adults. Trial participant PBMC samples were collected at day 0 and day 28 after the second dose for TCRbeta chain sequencing. As encoded in the germline V gene, CDR1 is MGHRA while CDR2 is YSYEKL. The CDR3 has 13 amino acids, counting the end cysteine and phenylalanine. Left in the record is the CDR3 DNA by itself, 39 bases read in frame from the first base. V and J lose 3 bases and 11 bases, and a span of 16 bases separates them. This entry comes from a study of T cell responses to AZD1222 COVID-19 vaccine (dated by TCRdb to the early 2020s). Looking at the study overall: Because spike-specific TCR depth and breadth did not differ between the two schedules, AZD1222 recipients who got a second dose at roughly 4 weeks were pooled with those who got a second dose at roughly 12 weeks. A total of 233 trial participants underwent TCR sequencing, of whom 200 to 220 had received two doses of AZD1222 and some 25 had received two doses of the MenACWY control vaccine. Trial participants were enrolled into age subgroups of 18-55, 56-69 and 70-plus years, which contained 148, 28 and 57 TCR-sequenced participants, respectively.

Paper-wide results and their limitations: Participants were mostly white British and included more females than males, and it was suggested by the authors that clonal diversity may have been underestimated. Only 5 to 7 AZD1222 recipients were SARS-CoV-2 seropositive at baseline, limiting conclusions about previously exposed vaccinees. The vaccine-associated CD4 TCRs covered the entire spike protein, and the dominant responses fell in regions 160-218 and 743-854. After two AZD1222 doses, spike-specific TCR breadth and depth were significantly higher than at day 0 and than in MenACWY recipients. The 56-69-year group was small, and its depth increase did not reach significance, likely because of low power. No day 14 peak-response samples were available, so repertoires were characterized only after the peak T cell response. Epitopes outside the regions mutated in the B.1.351 and B.1.1.7 variants were reportedly recognized by nearly half of the unique spike-specific TCRs.

The sequence derives from an adult in good health. The receptor chain draws on TRBV4-1 and TRBJ2-5, with the D gene not clear enough to name. The material was peripheral blood, obtained on day 0 of AZD1222 vaccination. The nucleotide sequence is TGCGCCAGCAGCCATGTCCCTGGGCACGGGCAGTACTTC. Translated, it gives CASSHVPGHGQYF.